This T cell receptor (beta chain) derives from a study of human thymus T cells. Overall study results and limits: Unrelated people showed highly overlapping thymic repertoires, related research reported.

Germline V gives CDR1 MNHEY, CDR2 SVGAGI. Between the trimmed V and J ends, which lost 0 bases and 10 bases, there was a span of 16 bases. This CDR3 has 16 amino acids. Profiling relied on immunoSEQ multiplex PCR, and the TCRdb table lists in-frame clones only, not all of them. The sample includes 86,000 or so clones, roughly 97% of them seen just once. In corrective heart surgery, resections were taken, and these provided the thymus tissue. In the case of this clone: The antigen is not known.

Sequences were obtained from thymus tissue. The V gene is TRBV6-5, the J gene TRBJ1-6; D gene uncertain. This sequence originates from a boy under two years old with a congenital heart defect but otherwise immunologically healthy. The CDR3 DNA reads TGTGCCAGCAGTTACTCGCCCCTGAGGAGAGCATCACCCCTCCACTTT. This gives the protein CASSYSPLRRASPLHF.